This T cell receptor (beta chain) was sequenced for a study of shared clonotypes between healthy human individuals. Study-wide findings and caveats: The naive CD4 repertoires of a handful of donors were compared, and roughly 5% of clonotypes were shared.

The CDR3 contains 14 residues. Germline V gene data show CDR1 as SEHNR and CDR2 as FQNEAQ (reference sequence). V lost 7 bases, J lost 3 bases, and 13 bases lay in between. Each sample came from a Caucasian adult donor living in Nashville, Tennessee. Sequenced by immunoSEQ multiplex PCR; TCRdb stores in-frame clones only, minus some. Altogether about 2.3 million clones are present, 85% to 95% being singletons, with the ten largest covering around 0.38%. In the case of this clone: Its antigen remains unknown.

This clonotype was obtained from a man between 18 and 35 years old in good health. Some clones in this sample may be carry-over from other donors' samples. The rearrangement uses TRBV7-9 and TRBJ2-1; D unresolved. Sequenced sample: naive CD4+ T cells from PBMCs. Subset denoted: CD45RA+ positively selected. CDR3 in DNA: TGTGCCAGCATGTTGAGGACCTTCTACAATGAGCAGTTCTTC. It encodes CASMLRTFYNEQFF.